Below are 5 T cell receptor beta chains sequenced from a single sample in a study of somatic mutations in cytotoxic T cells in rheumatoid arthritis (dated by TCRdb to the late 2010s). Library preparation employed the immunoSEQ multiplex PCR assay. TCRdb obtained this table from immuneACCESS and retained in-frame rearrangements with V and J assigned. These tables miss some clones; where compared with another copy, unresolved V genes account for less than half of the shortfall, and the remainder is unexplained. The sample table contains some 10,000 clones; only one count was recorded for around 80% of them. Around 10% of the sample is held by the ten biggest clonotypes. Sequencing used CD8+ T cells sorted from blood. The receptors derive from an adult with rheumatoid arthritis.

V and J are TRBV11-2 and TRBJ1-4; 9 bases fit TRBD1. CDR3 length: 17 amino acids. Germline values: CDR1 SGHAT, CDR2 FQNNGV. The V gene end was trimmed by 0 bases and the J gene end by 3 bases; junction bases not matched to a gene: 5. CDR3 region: CASSLDLQGASNEKLFF. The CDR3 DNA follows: TGTGCCAGCAGCTTAGATCTACAGGGGGCGTCTAATGAAAAACTGTTTTTT.

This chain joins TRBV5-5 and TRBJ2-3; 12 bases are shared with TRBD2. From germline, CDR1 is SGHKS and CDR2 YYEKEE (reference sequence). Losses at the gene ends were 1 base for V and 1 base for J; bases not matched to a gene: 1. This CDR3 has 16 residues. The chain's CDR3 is CASSLRLAGGTDTQYF. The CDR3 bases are TGTGCCAGCAGCTTGAGACTAGCGGGGGGCACAGATACGCAGTATTTT. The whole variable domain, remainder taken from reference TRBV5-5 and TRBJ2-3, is DAGVTQSPTHLIKTRGQQVTLRCSPISGHKSVSWYQQVLGQGPQFIFQYYEKEERGRGNFPDRFSARQFPNYSSELNVNALLLGDSALYLCASSLRLAGGTDTQYFGPGTRLTVL.

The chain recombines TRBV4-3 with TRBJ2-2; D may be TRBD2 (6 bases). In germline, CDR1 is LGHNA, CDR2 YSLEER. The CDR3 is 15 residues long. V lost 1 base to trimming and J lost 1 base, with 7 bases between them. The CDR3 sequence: CASSQAEGNTGELFF. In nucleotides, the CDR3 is TGCGCCAGCAGCCAAGCGGAGGGGAACACCGGGGAGCTGTTTTTT.

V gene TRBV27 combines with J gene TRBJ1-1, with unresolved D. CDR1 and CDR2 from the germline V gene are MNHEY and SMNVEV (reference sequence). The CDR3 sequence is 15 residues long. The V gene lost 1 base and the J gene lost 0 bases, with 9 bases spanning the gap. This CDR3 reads CASSLWAGMNTEAFF. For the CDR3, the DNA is TGTGCCAGCAGTTTATGGGCCGGCATGAACACTGAAGCTTTCTTT.

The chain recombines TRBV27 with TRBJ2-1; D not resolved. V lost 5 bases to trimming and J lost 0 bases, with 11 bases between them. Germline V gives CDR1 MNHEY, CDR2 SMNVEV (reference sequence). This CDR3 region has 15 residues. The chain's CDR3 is CASSLTQPSYNEQFF. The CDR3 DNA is TGTGCCAGCAGTCTCACCCAACCCTCCTACAATGAGCAGTTCTTC.